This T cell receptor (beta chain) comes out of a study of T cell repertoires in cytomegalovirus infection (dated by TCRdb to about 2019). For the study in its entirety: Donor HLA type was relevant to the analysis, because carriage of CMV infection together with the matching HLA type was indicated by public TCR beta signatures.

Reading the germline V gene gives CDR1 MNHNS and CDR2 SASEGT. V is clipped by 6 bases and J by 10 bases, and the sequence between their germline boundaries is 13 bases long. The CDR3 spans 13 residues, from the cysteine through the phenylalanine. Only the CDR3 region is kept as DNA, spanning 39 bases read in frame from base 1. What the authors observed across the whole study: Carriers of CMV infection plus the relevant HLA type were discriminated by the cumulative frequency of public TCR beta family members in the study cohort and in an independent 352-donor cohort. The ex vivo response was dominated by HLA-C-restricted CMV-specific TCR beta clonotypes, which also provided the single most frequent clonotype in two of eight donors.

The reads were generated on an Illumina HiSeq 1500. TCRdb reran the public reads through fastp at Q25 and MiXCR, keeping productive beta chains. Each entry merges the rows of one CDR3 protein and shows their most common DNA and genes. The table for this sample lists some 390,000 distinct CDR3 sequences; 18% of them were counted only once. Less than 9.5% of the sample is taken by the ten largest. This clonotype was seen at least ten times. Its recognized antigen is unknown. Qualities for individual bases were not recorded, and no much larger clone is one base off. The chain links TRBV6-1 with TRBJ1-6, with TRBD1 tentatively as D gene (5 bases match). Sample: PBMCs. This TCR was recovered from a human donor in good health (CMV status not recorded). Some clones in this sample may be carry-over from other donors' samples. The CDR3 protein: CASRRGRESPLHF. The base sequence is TGTGCCAGCAGACGCGGCAGGGAGTCACCCCTCCACTTT.